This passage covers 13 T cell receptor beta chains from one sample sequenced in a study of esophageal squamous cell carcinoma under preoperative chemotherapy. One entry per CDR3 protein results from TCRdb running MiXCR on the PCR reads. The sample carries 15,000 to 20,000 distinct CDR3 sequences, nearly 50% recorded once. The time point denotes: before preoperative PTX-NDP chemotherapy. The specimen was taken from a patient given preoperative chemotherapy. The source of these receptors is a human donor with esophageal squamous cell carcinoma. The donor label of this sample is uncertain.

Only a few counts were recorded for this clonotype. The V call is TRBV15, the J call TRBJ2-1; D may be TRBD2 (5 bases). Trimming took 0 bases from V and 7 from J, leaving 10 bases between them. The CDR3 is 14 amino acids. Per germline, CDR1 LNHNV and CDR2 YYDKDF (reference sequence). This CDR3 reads CATSREGLRNEQFF. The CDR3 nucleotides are TGTGCCACCAGCAGAGAAGGACTTAGAAATGAGCAGTTCTTC.

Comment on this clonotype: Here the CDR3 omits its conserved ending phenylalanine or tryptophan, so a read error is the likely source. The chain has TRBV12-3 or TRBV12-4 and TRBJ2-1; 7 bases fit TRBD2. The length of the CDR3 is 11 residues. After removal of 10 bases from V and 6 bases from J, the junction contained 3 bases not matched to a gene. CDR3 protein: CATGLVNEQFY. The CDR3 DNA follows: TGTGCCACTGGACTAGTCAATGAGCAGTTCTAC.

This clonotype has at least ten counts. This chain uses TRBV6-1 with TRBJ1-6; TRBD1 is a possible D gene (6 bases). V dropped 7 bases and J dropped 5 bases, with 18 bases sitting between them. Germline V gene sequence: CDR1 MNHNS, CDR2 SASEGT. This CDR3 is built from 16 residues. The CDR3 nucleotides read TGTGCCAGCACCAATTCAAGACAGGCGCATAATTCACCCCTCCACTTT. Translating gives CASTNSRQAHNSPLHF.

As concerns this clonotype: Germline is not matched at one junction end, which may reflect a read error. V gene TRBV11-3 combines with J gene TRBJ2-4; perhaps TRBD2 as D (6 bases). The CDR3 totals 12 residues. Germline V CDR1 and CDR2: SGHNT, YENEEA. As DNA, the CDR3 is TGTCTCGGGAGCCGTGACAAAAACATCCAGTACTTC. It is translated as CLGSRDKNIQYF.

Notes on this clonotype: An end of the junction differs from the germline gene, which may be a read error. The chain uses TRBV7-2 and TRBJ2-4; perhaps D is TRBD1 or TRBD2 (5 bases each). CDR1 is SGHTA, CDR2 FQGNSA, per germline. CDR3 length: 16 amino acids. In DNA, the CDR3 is TGTGCCAGCAGTGAACCGGGGCTGCTAGCCGAAAACGCGCAGTATTTC. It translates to CASSEPGLLAENAQYF.

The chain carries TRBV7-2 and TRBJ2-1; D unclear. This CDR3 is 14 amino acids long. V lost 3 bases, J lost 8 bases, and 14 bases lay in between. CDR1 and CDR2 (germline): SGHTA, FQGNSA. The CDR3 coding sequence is TGTGCCAGCAGCTTCCCGACCCTCGGCGATGAGCAGTTCTTC. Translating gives CASSFPTLGDEQFF.

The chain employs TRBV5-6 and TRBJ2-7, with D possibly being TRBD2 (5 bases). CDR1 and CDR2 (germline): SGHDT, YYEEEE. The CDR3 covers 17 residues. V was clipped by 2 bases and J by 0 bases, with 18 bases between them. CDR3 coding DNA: TGTGCCAGCAGCTTCACACATACTCCGGGAAGCTCCTACGAGCAGTACTTC. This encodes CASSFTHTPGSSYEQYF.

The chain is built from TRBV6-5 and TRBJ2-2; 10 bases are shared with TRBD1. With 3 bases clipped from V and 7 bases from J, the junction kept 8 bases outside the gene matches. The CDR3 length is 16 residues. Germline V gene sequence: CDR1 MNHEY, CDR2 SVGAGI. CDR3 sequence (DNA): TGTGCCAGCAGTTATGACAGGGGGCGCTCAAACGGGGAGCTGTTTTTT. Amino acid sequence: CASSYDRGRSNGELFF.

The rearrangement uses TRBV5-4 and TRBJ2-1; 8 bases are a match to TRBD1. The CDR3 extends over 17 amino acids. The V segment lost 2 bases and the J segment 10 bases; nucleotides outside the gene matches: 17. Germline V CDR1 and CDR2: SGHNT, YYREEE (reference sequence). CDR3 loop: CASSFPTQGGGSYEQFF. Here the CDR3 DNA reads TGTGCCAGCAGCTTCCCCACACAGGGGGGTGGGTCCTACGAGCAGTTCTTC.

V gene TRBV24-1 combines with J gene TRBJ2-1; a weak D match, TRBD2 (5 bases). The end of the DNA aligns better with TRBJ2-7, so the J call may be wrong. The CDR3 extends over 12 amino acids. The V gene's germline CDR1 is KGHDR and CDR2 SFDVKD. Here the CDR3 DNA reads TGTGCCACCAGGGGGAGCGTCAATGAGCAGTACTTC. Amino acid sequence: CATRGSVNEQYF.

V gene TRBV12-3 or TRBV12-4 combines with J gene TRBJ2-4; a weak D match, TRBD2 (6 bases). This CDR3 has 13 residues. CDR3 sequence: CARGDRDHNTQYF. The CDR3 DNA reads TGTGCGCGCGGGGACCGCGACCATAACACCCAGTACTTC.

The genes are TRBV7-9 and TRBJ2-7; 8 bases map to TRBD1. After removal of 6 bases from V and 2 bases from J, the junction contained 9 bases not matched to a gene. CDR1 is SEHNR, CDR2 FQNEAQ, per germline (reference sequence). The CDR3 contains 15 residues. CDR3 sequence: CASSFGQGITYEQYF. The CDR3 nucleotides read TGTGCCAGCAGTTTCGGACAGGGCATCACCTACGAGCAGTACTTC.

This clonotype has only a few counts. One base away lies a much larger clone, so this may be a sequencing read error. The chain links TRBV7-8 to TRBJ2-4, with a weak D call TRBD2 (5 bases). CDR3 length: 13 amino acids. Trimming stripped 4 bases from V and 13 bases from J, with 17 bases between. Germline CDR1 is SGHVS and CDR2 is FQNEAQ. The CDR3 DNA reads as TGTGCCAGCAGCTCCCTTGACCGGGATGAGCAGTACTTC. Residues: CASSSLDRDEQYF.